This T cell receptor beta chain was sequenced in a study of blood T cell repertoires in COVID-19. The protocol was immunoSEQ multiplex PCR, while the TCRdb copy is restricted to in-frame clones and leaves out a portion. The sample consists of approximately 56,000 clones, roughly four fifths of them appearing once. Germline V gene data show CDR1 as SGHAT and CDR2 as FQNNGV. The CDR3 covers 15 residues. The V end lost 2 bases, the J end lost 0 bases, and 9 bases lay between the germline ends. The chain uses TRBV11-2 and TRBJ2-3; D ambiguous. Sequences were obtained from peripheral blood. The origin of this receptor is a woman aged 80 or over with COVID-19, enrolled during active disease. This CDR3 reads CASSLNRLSTDTQYF. Here the CDR3 DNA reads TGTGCCAGCAGCTTAAATCGGTTAAGCACAGATACGCAGTATTTT.